Sequencing of this T cell receptor (beta chain) was carried out in a study of identical twins (dated by TCRdb to about 2016). Concerning the study at large: TCR alpha and beta repertoires from monozygotic twins, unrelated adults of various ages and cord blood were deep-sequenced to test whether fetal clonotypes persist. Replicate twin experiments were performed at different times using different library preparation protocols to rule out contamination.

Many counts were recorded for this clonotype. Its antigen is not yet known. No much larger clone exists at a distance of one base, and base qualities are not known. CDR1 and CDR2, per the germline V gene, are MDHEN and SYDVKM. From the cysteine up to the phenylalanine, the CDR3 has a length of 15 residues. Only CDR3 DNA remains: 45 bases, in frame from the first base. The junction carries 17 bases between V and J, which are trimmed by 5 bases and 3 bases respectively. Library preparation used 5' RACE. The instrument was an Illumina HiSeq 2000. Template switching introduced a universal primer binding site; the final cDNA contained a unique molecular identifier, enabling accurate counting of TCR cDNA molecules. First-strand cDNA for TCR alpha and beta chains was synthesized from specific primers in the conserved constant-segment region. To control for contamination, every cDNA library was double barcoded, receiving both a SMART-Mk sample barcode and Illumina barcodes. TruSeq adapter sequences along with Illumina sample barcodes were introduced in two successive PCR steps. The Illumina HiSeq platform was used with custom primers to sequence TCR alpha and beta cDNA libraries. Per the source publication's procedure: MiGEC was used to process raw reads and extract unique molecular identifiers, and MiXCR was used to find CDR3 positions. For each individual, recombination models were inferred using an EM algorithm with the repgenHMM and IGoR tools. The tcR package in R was used for shared clonotype analysis, with sharing normalized by the product of cloneset sizes. To study raw recombination free of thymic and clonal selection effects, out-of-frame nonproductive sequences were analyzed. TCRdb redid the processing of the public reads, applying fastp at Q25 and MiXCR, and retained in-frame beta chains. Each entry is one CDR3 protein sequence, shown with its most common DNA and genes. These V and J calls are TCRdb output, not the study's own analysis. A total of 1.5 million or so distinct CDR3 sequences appear in this sample, about 30% of them only once. The top ten constitute about 0.27% of the sample.

Every donor was a healthy Caucasian. The study at large found these results: Abundant cord blood beta clonotypes had fewer insertions, young adult naive repertoires showed a similar but weaker trend, and memory repertoires showed no such trend. Zero-insertion analyses could be partly confounded by invariant T cells such as MAIT and iNKT, though diverse VJ usage argued against such confounding for most clonotypes. In monozygotic twins, out-of-frame TCR alpha sharing was systematically underestimated by recombination models, although the models agreed with sharing between unrelated individuals. Out-of-frame TCR alpha sequences shared between twins showed an excess of low generation-probability sequences compared with coincidental sharing between unrelated individuals. Because the same donors could not be followed over many years, the conclusions relied on cross-sectional statistical analysis. In beta out-of-frame sequences, excess twin sharing was weaker, because having fewer shared sequences lowered the signal-to-noise ratio.

The receptor's source is a newborn girl in good health. The sequenced sample was cord blood. The V and J genes are TRBV28 and TRBJ2-7; TRBD1 is possibly the D segment (5 matching bases). The DNA reads TGTGCCAGCAGTGTGGACGGGTCAGGGATCTACGAGCAGTACTTC. Its protein is CASSVDGSGIYEQYF.